The T cell receptor (beta chain) under discussion was sequenced for a study of cytomegalovirus exposure and HLA in healthy donors. Repertoires were generated with immunoSEQ multiplex PCR, while TCRdb's copy carries only in-frame clones and drops some. This sample yields fewer than 350,000 clones, of which approximately 87% are seen a single time; about 0.86% belongs to the top ten. Overall study findings and caveats: A list of more than 150 TCR beta chains associated with cytomegalovirus was given. Using the classifier, cytomegalovirus status was reportedly diagnosed with high specificity and sensitivity. According to a later analysis, TCR clusters from the first cohort tended to co-occur in the 120 or so validation repertoires.

This CDR3 region has 15 residues. CDR1 and CDR2 from the germline V gene are SGHVS and FQNEAQ. V shed 5 bases and J 5 bases; nucleotides not matched to a gene: 7. In its sample, this clone was seen once. Its antigen is unknown. The chain employs TRBV7-8 and TRBJ2-7; 12 positions agree with TRBD2. This TCR derives from a woman aged 18-35 years in good health and CMV-seronegative. Sequencing was carried out using PBMCs. The CDR3 sequence is CASSRRLAGDHEQYF. CDR3 in DNA: TGTGCCAGCAGCCGGCGACTAGCGGGGGATCACGAGCAGTACTTC. The complete variable domain, with remaining parts taken from reference TRBV7-8 and TRBJ2-7, reads GAGVSQSPRYKVAKRGQDVALRCDPISGHVSLFWYQQALGQGPEFLTYFQNEAQLDKSGLPSDRFFAERPEGSVSTLKIQRTQQEDSAVYLCASSRRLAGDHEQYFGPGTRLTVT.